This T cell receptor beta chain was sequenced for a study of cytomegalovirus exposure and HLA in healthy donors. CDR3 length equals 15 residues. V was cut by 5 bases and J by 0 bases, with 12 bases left in between. Germline values: CDR1 SNHLY, CDR2 FYNNEI. PCR employed 60 Vbeta and 13 Jbeta primers. Original handling: Unique TCR beta chains totaled some 80 million in a later count, with roughly 12 million of them shared. The repertoire was sequenced with immunoSEQ multiplex PCR; TCRdb's copy has only in-frame clones and lacks some. V, J and clone size were drawn from that table, and D and trimming were deduced from the DNA. The sample comprises 85,000 to 120,000 clones, nearly 65% of which are singletons, and around 4.8% rests with the top ten.

The sequence came from a human donor in good health. The rearrangement links TRBV2 to TRBJ2-3, with TRBD2 as a possible D gene (6 bases). Specimen: PBMCs. The DNA of the CDR3 is TGTGCCAGCAGTCGGAGGACTACTAGCACAGATACGCAGTATTTT. This encodes CASSRRTTSTDTQYF.